This T cell receptor (beta chain) was found in a study of T-cell reconstitution after alpha-beta-depleted transplantation in children. The sample holds a few counts of this clonotype. The germline gives CDR1 MNHEY, CDR2 SMNVEV (reference sequence). Germline trimming cut 6 bases from V and 1 base from J; bases unmatched to any gene: 6. CDR3 size: 15 residues. Unique molecular identifiers were built into the TCRbeta library. TCRdb reprocessed the PCR reads with MiXCR, giving one entry per CDR3 protein. The sample consists of 450,000 to 600,000 distinct CDR3 sequences, approximately 13% of them appearing once.

The sequence came from a male patient between 5 and 17 years old who had a stem cell transplant for acute myeloid leukemia, so the T cells may come from the graft donor. V and J are TRBV27 and TRBJ2-1; 7 positions agree with TRBD1. Sequencing used PBMCs, mostly from graft donor cells, obtained 360 days after TCRalphabeta/CD19-depleted stem cell transplant. Written as DNA, the CDR3 is TGTGCCAGCAGCTCCGGACAGGCTTCCTACAATGAGCAGTTCTTC. Translating gives CASSSGQASYNEQFF.